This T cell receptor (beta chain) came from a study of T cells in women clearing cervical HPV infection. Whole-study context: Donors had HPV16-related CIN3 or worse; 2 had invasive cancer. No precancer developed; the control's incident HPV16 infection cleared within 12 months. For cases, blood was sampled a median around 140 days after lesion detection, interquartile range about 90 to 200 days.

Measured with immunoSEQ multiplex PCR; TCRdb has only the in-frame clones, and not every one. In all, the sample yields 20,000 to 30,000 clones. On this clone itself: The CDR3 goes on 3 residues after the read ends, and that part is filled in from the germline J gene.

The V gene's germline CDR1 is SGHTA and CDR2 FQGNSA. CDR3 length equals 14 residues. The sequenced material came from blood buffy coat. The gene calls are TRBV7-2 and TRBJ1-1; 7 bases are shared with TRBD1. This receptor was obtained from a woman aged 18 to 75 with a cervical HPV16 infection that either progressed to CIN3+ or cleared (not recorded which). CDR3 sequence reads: CASSLAQGGGPAFF. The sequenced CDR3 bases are TGTGCCAGCAGCTTAGCGCAAGGAGGGGGCCCA.